These T cell receptor beta chains were read from a single sample in a study of blood T cell repertoires in COVID-19. Assay: immunoSEQ multiplex PCR; the TCRdb copy retains only in-frame clones and omits some. Here the sample spans roughly 220,000 clones, just over 85% being singletons. Sequencing was done on a sample of PBMCs or T cells enriched from blood (not recorded which). The receptors stem from a woman in her 50s with acute COVID-19. CDR3s include the opening cysteine and the closing phenylalanine or tryptophan. A D gene is named only where the DNA matches it firmly.

length	J	V	D	CDR3	DNA
14	TRBJ2-7	TRBV3-1/TRBV3-2	-	CASSQSGLIAEQYF	TGTGCCAGCAGCCAGTCGGGACTTATCGCCGAGCAGTACTTC
15	TRBJ1-3	TRBV5-4	-	CASSLAGPSGNTIYF	TGTGCCAGCAGCTTGGCAGGCCCCTCTGGAAACACCATATATTTT
15	TRBJ2-7	TRBV19	TRBD1	CASSRRQGRSYEQYF	TGTGCCAGTAGCCGGAGACAGGGACGGTCCTACGAGCAGTACTTC
14	TRBJ2-7	TRBV28	TRBD2	CASSRTSGRYEQYF	TGTGCCAGCAGCCGGACTAGCGGGAGGTACGAGCAGTACTTC
15	TRBJ2-3	TRBV15	TRBD1	CATSRGDSGTDTQYF	TGTGCCACCAGCAGAGGGGACAGCGGCACAGATACGCAGTATTTT
15	TRBJ2-7	TRBV9	TRBD1	CASSPQRDRRHEQYF	TGTGCCAGCAGCCCCCAACGGGACAGGCGCCACGAGCAGTACTTC
18	TRBJ1-1	TRBV28	TRBD1	CASSLYSWTGGSKTEAFF	TGTGCCAGCAGTTTATATAGCTGGACAGGGGGATCTAAAACTGAAGCTTTCTTT
13	TRBJ1-3	TRBV18	-	CASSPEGGNTIYF	TGTGCCAGCTCACCCGAGGGTGGAAACACCATATATTTT
13	TRBJ2-4	TRBV2	-	CASSAGDKNIQYF	TGTGCCAGCAGTGCAGGGGATAAAAACATTCAGTACTTC
16	TRBJ2-1	TRBV30	TRBD2	CAWSVRLGLGYNEQFF	TGTGCCTGGAGTGTACGACTGGGACTAGGATACAATGAGCAGTTCTTC